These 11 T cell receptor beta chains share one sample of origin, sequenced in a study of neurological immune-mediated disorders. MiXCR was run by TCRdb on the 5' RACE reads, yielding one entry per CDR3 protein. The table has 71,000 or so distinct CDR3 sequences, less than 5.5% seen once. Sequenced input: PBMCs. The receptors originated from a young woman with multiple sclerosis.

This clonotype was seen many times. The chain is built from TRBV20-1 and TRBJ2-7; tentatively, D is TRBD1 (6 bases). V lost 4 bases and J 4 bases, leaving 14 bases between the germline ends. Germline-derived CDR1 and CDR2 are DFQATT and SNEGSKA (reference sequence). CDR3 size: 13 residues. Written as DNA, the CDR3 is TGCAGTGCTACAAACAGGGCTCAATACGAGCAGTACGTC. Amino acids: CSATNRAQYEQYV.

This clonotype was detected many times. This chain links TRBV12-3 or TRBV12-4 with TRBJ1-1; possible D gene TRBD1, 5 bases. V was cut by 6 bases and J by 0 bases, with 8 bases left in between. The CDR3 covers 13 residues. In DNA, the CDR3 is TGTGCCAGCAGCTCAGGGATGAACACTGAAGCTTTCTTT. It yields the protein CASSSGMNTEAFF.

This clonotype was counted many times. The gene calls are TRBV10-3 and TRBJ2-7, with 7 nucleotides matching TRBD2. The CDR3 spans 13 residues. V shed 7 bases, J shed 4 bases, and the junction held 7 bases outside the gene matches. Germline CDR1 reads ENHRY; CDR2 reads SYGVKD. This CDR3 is CAIKGEGGYEQYF. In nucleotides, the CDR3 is TGTGCCATCAAAGGGGAGGGCGGGTACGAGCAGTACTTC.

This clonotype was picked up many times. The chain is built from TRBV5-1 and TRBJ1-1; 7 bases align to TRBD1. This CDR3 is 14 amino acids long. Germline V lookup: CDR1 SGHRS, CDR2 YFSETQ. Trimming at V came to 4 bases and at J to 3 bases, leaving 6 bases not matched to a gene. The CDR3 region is CASSGNTGDTEAFF. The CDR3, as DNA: TGCGCCAGCAGCGGCAACACAGGGGACACTGAAGCTTTCTTT.

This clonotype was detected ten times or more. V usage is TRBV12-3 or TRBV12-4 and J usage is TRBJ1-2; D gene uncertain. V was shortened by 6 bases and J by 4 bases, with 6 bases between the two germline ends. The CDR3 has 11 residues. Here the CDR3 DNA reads TGTGCCAGCAGGCGGTCCTATGGCTACACCTTC. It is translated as CASRRSYGYTF.

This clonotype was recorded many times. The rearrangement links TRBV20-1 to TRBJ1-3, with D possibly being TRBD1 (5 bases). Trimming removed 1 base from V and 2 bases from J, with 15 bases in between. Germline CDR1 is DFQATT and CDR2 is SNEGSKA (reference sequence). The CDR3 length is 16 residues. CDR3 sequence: CSARGSVGAAGNTIYF. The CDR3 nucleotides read TGCAGTGCTAGAGGGTCGGTTGGGGCTGCTGGAAACACCATATATTTT.

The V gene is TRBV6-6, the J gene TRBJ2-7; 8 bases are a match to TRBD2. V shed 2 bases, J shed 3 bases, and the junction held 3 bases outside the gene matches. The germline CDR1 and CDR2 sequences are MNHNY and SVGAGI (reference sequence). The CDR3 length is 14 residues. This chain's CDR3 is CASSYPGGGYEQYF. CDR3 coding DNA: TGTGCCAGCAGTTACCCGGGAGGGGGCTACGAGCAGTACTTC.

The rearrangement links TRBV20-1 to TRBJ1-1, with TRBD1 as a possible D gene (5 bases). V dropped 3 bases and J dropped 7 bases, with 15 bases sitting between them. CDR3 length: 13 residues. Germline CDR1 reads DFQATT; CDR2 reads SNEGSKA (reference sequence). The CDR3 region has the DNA TGCAGTGCTAGTAAAGAGGGACTGGGTGAAGCTTTCTTT. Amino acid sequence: CSASKEGLGEAFF.

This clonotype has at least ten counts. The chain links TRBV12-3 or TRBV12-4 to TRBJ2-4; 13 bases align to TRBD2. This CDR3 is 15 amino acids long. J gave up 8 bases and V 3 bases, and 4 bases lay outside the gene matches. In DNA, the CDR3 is TGTGCCAGCAGTTTGACTAGCGGGGGGCGGGACATTCAGTACTTC. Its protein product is CASSLTSGGRDIQYF.

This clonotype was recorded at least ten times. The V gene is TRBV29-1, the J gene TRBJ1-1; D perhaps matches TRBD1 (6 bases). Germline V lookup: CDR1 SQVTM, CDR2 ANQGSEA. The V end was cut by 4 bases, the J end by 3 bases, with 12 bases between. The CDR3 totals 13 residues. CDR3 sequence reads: CSVGRGMDTEAFF. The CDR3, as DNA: TGCAGCGTTGGAAGGGGGATGGACACTGAAGCTTTCTTT.

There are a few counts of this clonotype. CDR3 sequence (DNA): TGTGCCAGCAGCCAAGGGGACATTCAGGGGGAGACCCAGTACTTC. This sequence encodes CASSQGDIQGETQYF. V usage is TRBV3-1 and J usage is TRBJ2-5; D might be TRBD1 (6 bases). Per germline, CDR1 LGHDT and CDR2 YNNKEL (reference sequence). V was clipped by 1 base and J by 5 bases, with 14 bases between them. The CDR3 is 15 residues long.